The 20 T cell receptor beta chains in this list originate from one sample, sequenced in a study of blood T cell repertoires in COVID-19. Data came from immunoSEQ multiplex PCR; TCRdb stores just in-frame clones and leaves some out. The table records roughly 440,000 clones, 88% of them present only once. Sequencing used peripheral blood. These receptors came from a woman aged 45-60 years with COVID-19, enrolled during active disease.

The gene calls are TRBV7-8 and TRBJ1-5; unclear D gene. V dropped 5 bases and J dropped 3 bases, with 11 bases sitting between them. The CDR3 is made up of 14 amino acids. Germline CDR1 is SGHVS and CDR2 is FQNEAQ. Written as DNA, the CDR3 is TGTGCCAGCAGCCCCGCCGGGAACAATCAGCCCCAGCATTTT. It yields the protein CASSPAGNNQPQHF. Full variable domain (remainder filled in from reference TRBV7-8 and TRBJ1-5): GAGVSQSPRYKVAKRGQDVALRCDPISGHVSLFWYQQALGQGPEFLTYFQNEAQLDKSGLPSDRFFAERPEGSVSTLKIQRTQQEDSAVYLCASSPAGNNQPQHFGDGTRLSIL.

This chain joins TRBV28 and TRBJ2-6; D is unclear. The CDR3 length is 13 residues. Trimming shortened V by 7 bases and J by 0 bases, and 4 bases separated the two germline ends. The V gene's germline CDR1 is MDHEN and CDR2 SYDVKM. This CDR3 is CASKASGANVLTF. Here the CDR3 DNA reads TGTGCCAGCAAAGCCTCTGGGGCCAACGTCCTGACTTTC.

V gene TRBV3-1 (or the pseudogene TRBV3-2) combines with J gene TRBJ1-6; 7 nucleotides line up with TRBD1. Germline V gene sequence: CDR1 LGHDT, CDR2 YNNKEL (reference sequence). V shed 6 bases and J 4 bases; nucleotides not matched to a gene: 3. CDR3 length equals 14 residues. CDR3 in amino acids: CASSLQGYNSPLHF. CDR3 nucleotide sequence: TGTGCCAGCAGTTTACAGGGGTATAATTCACCCCTCCACTTT.

The J gene is TRBJ2-2, the V gene TRBV30, with D perhaps TRBD1 (6 bases). The CDR3 runs to 14 residues. Germline V gives CDR1 GTSNPN, CDR2 SVGIG (reference sequence). The V end lost 4 bases, the J end lost 2 bases, and 11 bases lay between the germline ends. For the CDR3, the DNA is TGTGCCTGGAAAAGGGGGATAAACACCGGGGAGCTGTTTTTT. Protein sequence: CAWKRGINTGELFF.

The J gene is TRBJ2-4, the V gene TRBV11-2; D might be TRBD1 (6 bases). The germline V gene encodes CDR1 SGHAT and CDR2 FQNNGV. The CDR3 runs 15 residues. Trimming removed 3 bases from V and 8 bases from J, with 17 bases in between. CDR3 region: CASSFGWQGRDIQYF. In nucleotides, the CDR3 is TGTGCCAGCAGCTTTGGTTGGCAGGGGCGGGACATTCAGTACTTC.

J is TRBJ2-3 and V is TRBV11-2; 9 nucleotides match TRBD2. Germline values: CDR1 SGHAT, CDR2 FQNNGV. V was clipped by 2 bases and J by 2 bases; unmatched bases: 5. The CDR3 loop spans 16 amino acids. CDR3 region: CASSLLAGPLTDTQYF. The CDR3 DNA reads as TGTGCCAGCAGCTTACTAGCGGGGCCTCTCACAGATACGCAGTATTTT.

The chain has TRBV7-3 and TRBJ1-2; D gene uncertain. V dropped 1 base and J dropped 8 bases, with 11 bases sitting between them. Germline CDR1 is SGHTA and CDR2 is FQGTGA. The length of the CDR3 is 13 residues. CDR3 region: CASSLNLFSGYTF. Here the CDR3 DNA reads TGTGCCAGCAGCTTAAATCTTTTTAGCGGCTACACCTTC.

The chain couples TRBV7-6 to TRBJ1-1; D unresolved. CDR1 and CDR2 (germline): SGHVS, FNYEAQ. Trimming stripped 1 base from V and 5 bases from J, with 14 bases between. This CDR3 region has 15 residues. CDR3 loop: CASSLVGGSRTEAFF. DNA for the CDR3: TGTGCCAGCAGCTTAGTAGGAGGGTCGCGAACTGAAGCTTTCTTT.

The CDR3 spells CASSQGKGPNYGYTF. The CDR3 region has the DNA TGTGCCAGCAGCCAGGGAAAGGGGCCTAACTATGGCTACACCTTC. The V call is TRBV3-1 (or the pseudogene TRBV3-2), the J call TRBJ1-2; D is perhaps TRBD1 (5 bases). The V end lost 3 bases, the J end lost 0 bases, and 11 bases lay between the germline ends. The CDR3 contains 15 residues. From germline, CDR1 is LGHDT and CDR2 YNNKEL (reference sequence).

J is TRBJ2-7 and V is TRBV19; 7 bases fit TRBD2. Germline CDR1 is LNHDA and CDR2 is SQIVND (reference sequence). The ends lost 5 bases at V and 0 bases at J; junction bases unmatched: 10. The CDR3 is 16 residues long. The chain's CDR3 is CASSFGSGEFSYEQYF. The CDR3 region has the DNA TGTGCCAGTAGTTTTGGGAGCGGGGAGTTCTCCTACGAGCAGTACTTC.

The chain links TRBV7-6 to TRBJ2-5; 7 bases are shared with TRBD2. Germline loops: CDR1 SGHVS, CDR2 FNYEAQ. The CDR3 is 13 amino acids. V lost 4 bases to trimming and J lost 1 base; unmatched junction nucleotides: 0. Here the CDR3 reads CASSSGGQETQYF. Written as DNA, the CDR3 is TGTGCCAGCAGCTCGGGGGGCCAAGAGACCCAGTACTTC.

The CDR3 bases are TGTGCCACGGGACAGGAATACGAGCAGTACTTC. This translates into CATGQEYEQYF. The rearrangement joins TRBV10-3 to TRBJ2-7, with 8 bases aligning to TRBD1. The germline V gene has CDR1 ENHRY and CDR2 SYGVKD. The CDR3 contains 11 residues. V dropped 10 bases and J dropped 4; count of bases not matched to a gene: 3.

The chain employs TRBV30 and TRBJ1-3; a weak D match, TRBD1 (6 bases). CDR3 length: 16 residues. Trimming removed 1 base at V and 4 bases at J, with 17 bases between. The germline CDR1 and CDR2 sequences are GTSNPN and SVGIG (reference sequence). CDR3 in amino acids: CAWSATRGSRGNTIYF. The CDR3 nucleotides are TGTGCCTGGAGTGCAACCAGGGGATCGAGGGGAAACACCATATATTTT.

Only a few counts were recorded for this clone. This rearrangement joins TRBV7-3 to TRBJ2-3, with TRBD2 matching 15 bases. The V and J ends lost 5 bases and 0 bases, in that order; junction bases with no gene match: 3. Germline V gives CDR1 SGHTA, CDR2 FQGTGA. This CDR3 comprises 17 residues. The CDR3 nucleotides are TGTGCCAGCAGCAAGGGACTAGCGGGGGGCAGCACAGATACGCAGTATTTT. Its protein product is CASSKGLAGGSTDTQYF.

V and J are TRBV19 and TRBJ1-6; tentative D call: TRBD1 (6 bases). The germline V gene encodes CDR1 LNHDA and CDR2 SQIVND (reference sequence). The CDR3 loop spans 15 amino acids. Trimming pared 6 bases from V and 5 bases from J, leaving 14 bases between. CDR3 nucleotides: TGTGCCAGTAGGATGGGGGCAGGGGATAATTCACCCCTCCACTTT. Translating gives CASRMGAGDNSPLHF.

The V call is TRBV9, the J call TRBJ1-5; perhaps TRBD1 as D (5 bases). This CDR3 contains 14 residues. Germline CDR1 is SGDLS and CDR2 is YYNGEE. V was trimmed by 7 bases and J by 4 bases, leaving 15 bases between them. The CDR3 protein is CASAGGGSNQPQHF. CDR3 bases: TGTGCCAGCGCCGGGGGAGGAAGTAATCAGCCCCAGCATTTT.

This rearrangement joins TRBV15 to TRBJ2-3; 10 positions match TRBD2. The CDR3 is 17 amino acids. The ends lost 0 bases at V and 0 bases at J; junction bases unmatched: 3. Per germline, CDR1 LNHNV and CDR2 YYDKDF (reference sequence). The DNA of the CDR3 is TGTGCCACCAGCAGAGATGGGGGACTAGCGAGCACAGATACGCAGTATTTT. This encodes CATSRDGGLASTDTQYF.

The chain couples TRBV6-1 to TRBJ1-2; D might be TRBD1 (5 bases). The CDR3 covers 14 residues. Germline values: CDR1 MNHNS, CDR2 SASEGT. Trimming cost V 2 bases and J 2 bases, with 9 bases left between them. The CDR3 here is CASSELGGNYGYTF. The CDR3 coding sequence is TGTGCCAGCAGTGAACTGGGGGGGAACTATGGCTACACCTTC.

The chain links TRBV14 to TRBJ2-7; 9 bases fit TRBD1. V was clipped by 1 base and J by 5 bases; unmatched bases: 15. This CDR3 spans 18 amino acids. The germline CDR1 and CDR2 sequences are SGHDN and FVKESK. In nucleotides, the CDR3 is TGTGCCAGCAGCCAAGGAATTTTGTGGGACAGGGTGGTTGACGAGCAGTACTTC. This translates into CASSQGILWDRVVDEQYF.

The genes are TRBV2 and TRBJ2-2; the match to TRBD2 covers 14 bases. Trimming cost V 9 bases and J 1 base; bases outside gene matches: 10. Germline lookup yields CDR1 SNHLY and CDR2 FYNNEI. The CDR3 runs to 18 residues. The CDR3 sequence: CASWPGLAGVKNTGELFF. In DNA form, the CDR3 reads TGTGCCAGTTGGCCGGGACTAGCGGGGGTTAAGAACACCGGGGAGCTGTTTTTT.